Listed here are 14 T cell receptor beta chains from one sample, sequenced in a study of blood T cell repertoires in COVID-19. Sequencing used immunoSEQ multiplex PCR; TCRdb keeps in-frame clones, though not all of them. The sample includes approximately 15,000 clones, around 78% of them seen just once. Sequencing used peripheral blood. The receptor source for this set is a man aged 65-85 years with acute or convalescent COVID-19.

This sequence joins TRBV4-3 and TRBJ2-7; 12 bases agree with TRBD1. Losses at the gene ends were 3 bases for V and 2 bases for J; bases not matched to a gene: 8. The CDR3 has 17 residues. Germline lookup yields CDR1 LGHNA and CDR2 YSLEER. CDR3 loop: CASSQGHGTGGAYEQYF. For the CDR3, the DNA is TGCGCCAGCAGCCAGGGCCACGGGACAGGGGGCGCCTACGAGCAGTACTTC.

The J gene is TRBJ1-5, the V gene TRBV23-1; possibly TRBD1 for D (6 bases). TRBV23-1 has ORF status, its function being uncertain. V shed 0 bases and J shed 2 bases, with 11 bases lying between them. This CDR3 is 16 amino acids long. The CDR3 is CASSQSGQKGNQPQHF. In DNA form, the CDR3 reads TGCGCCAGCAGTCAATCAGGACAGAAAGGCAATCAGCCCCAGCATTTT.

This clone turned up a few times. The J gene is TRBJ2-3, the V gene TRBV4-3; TRBD2 aligns across 10 bases. Germline CDR1 and CDR2: LGHNA and YSLEER. The ends lost 0 bases at V and 6 bases at J; junction bases unmatched: 12. This CDR3 is 18 amino acids long. The CDR3 sequence: CASSQESTAGGPRDTQYF. In DNA form, the CDR3 reads TGCGCCAGCAGCCAAGAGAGTACAGCGGGGGGGCCCCGGGATACGCAGTATTTT.

This clone was seen just once. The chain employs TRBV7-6 and TRBJ2-5, with 9 bases aligning to TRBD1. Per the germline V gene, CDR1 is SGHVS and CDR2 is FNYEAQ. This CDR3 region has 14 residues. J gave up 5 bases and V 7 bases, and 8 bases lay outside the gene matches. In DNA form, the CDR3 reads TGTGCCAGCACCATTAACAGGGGGCGGGAGACCCAGTACTTC. It codes for CASTINRGRETQYF.

Only a few counts were recorded for this clone. The chain is built from TRBV5-1 and TRBJ1-1, with TRBD1 matching 7 bases. CDR1 and CDR2 from the germline V gene are SGHRS and YFSETQ. The CDR3 loop spans 14 amino acids. The V segment lost 3 bases and the J segment 2 bases; nucleotides outside the gene matches: 4. The CDR3 bases are TGCGCCAGCAGCTCGGGACAGCCTAACACTGAAGCTTTCTTT. Protein: CASSSGQPNTEAFF.

The CDR3 nucleotides are TGTGCCAGCTACCCATTCGGGGAGGGTGAGCAGTTCTTC. Protein sequence: CASYPFGEGEQFF. The V and J genes are TRBV27 and TRBJ2-1; 7 nucleotides align to TRBD2. The V and J ends lost 8 bases and 9 bases, in that order; junction bases with no gene match: 10. This CDR3 comprises 13 residues. CDR1 is MNHEY, CDR2 SMNVEV, per germline (reference sequence).

This chain uses TRBV29-1 with TRBJ2-2; unclear D gene. CDR1 and CDR2 (germline): SQVTM, ANQGSEA. Trimming cost V 5 bases and J 2 bases, with 3 bases left between them. The CDR3 is 11 amino acids. In DNA form, the CDR3 reads TGCAGCGTTACTAACACCGGGGAGCTGTTTTTT. Translated, it gives CSVTNTGELFF.

This clone was detected a few times. This chain connects TRBV7-2 to TRBJ2-5; no firm D call. Germline V gives CDR1 SGHTA, CDR2 FQGNSA. The V end lost 3 bases, the J end lost 4 bases, and 9 bases lay between the germline ends. This CDR3 comprises 13 residues. Here the CDR3 reads CASSLTRLETQYF. CDR3 DNA: TGTGCCAGCAGCTTGACCAGGCTAGAGACCCAGTACTTC.

The CDR3 bases are TGTGCCAGCAGTGTTTCCACTCTAAACTACGAGCAGTACTTC. It is translated as CASSVSTLNYEQYF. J is TRBJ2-7 and V is TRBV6-2 or TRBV6-3; D unclear. The V and J ends lost 5 bases and 3 bases respectively, with 14 bases between them. The CDR3 covers 14 residues. Germline values: CDR1 MNHEY, CDR2 SVGEGT.

J is TRBJ1-2 and V is TRBV5-6, with no clear D. This CDR3 is 16 amino acids long. Germline assignment: CDR1 SGHDT and CDR2 YYEEEE. Trimming took 4 bases from V and 5 from J, leaving 21 bases between them. The DNA of the CDR3 is TGTGCCAGCAGCCGCGGGTCGACGGTTAAAAGTTATGGCTACACCTTC. This translates into CASSRGSTVKSYGYTF.

About this clone itself: Other DNA sequences in the sample encode the same CDR3. The genes are TRBV7-2 and TRBJ2-7; the D gene is possibly TRBD2 (5 bases). The CDR3 covers 13 residues. The ends were cut back, 4 bases at V and 7 bases at J, with 14 bases in the middle. The germline V gene encodes CDR1 SGHTA and CDR2 FQGNSA. The DNA of the CDR3 is TGTGCCAGCAGCTCCCGGACCTCGGGGGAGCAGTACTTC. Its translation: CASSSRTSGEQYF.

The chain carries TRBV7-9 and TRBJ2-3; possible D gene TRBD2, 6 bases. Germline values: CDR1 SEHNR, CDR2 FQNEAQ (reference sequence). CDR3 length equals 14 residues. V lost 6 bases, J lost 4 bases, and 14 bases lay in between. The CDR3 here is CASRGPAGSDTQYF. Here the CDR3 DNA reads TGTGCCAGCAGGGGCCCAGCGGGCTCAGATACGCAGTATTTT.

In this sample, this clone turned up once. The chain combines TRBV5-5 with TRBJ2-7, with D perhaps TRBD1 (6 bases). Deletions cut 0 bases from V and 3 bases from J, with 13 bases between. The CDR3 runs to 15 residues. Germline lookup yields CDR1 SGHKS and CDR2 YYEKEE (reference sequence). The CDR3 coding sequence is TGTGCCAGCAGCTTGGGGGCAGGGGCTCACTACGAGCAGTACTTC. Protein product: CASSLGAGAHYEQYF.

The chain has TRBV24-1 and TRBJ2-3; TRBD2 is a possible D gene (6 bases). V lost 5 bases, J lost 2 bases, and 10 bases lay in between. The CDR3 is made up of 14 amino acids. Germline CDR1 and CDR2: KGHDR and SFDVKD. The CDR3 DNA reads as TGTGCCACCAGTGTAGAGGGACTCACAGATACGCAGTATTTT. This translates into CATSVEGLTDTQYF.